This is a list of T cell receptor beta chains from one sample in a study of a mutant IDH1 vaccine in newly diagnosed glioma. The antigens for these receptors are not known. TCRdb's copy holds only in-frame clones and misses some; the assay was immunoSEQ multiplex PCR. Found here are 40,000 to 45,000 clones, 65% to 90% of them singletons; the top ten hold approximately 18%. The material sequenced was PBMCs, taken from a glioma patient whose treatment included an IDH1 peptide vaccine. The receptors here all came from a man aged 18 to 35 with glioma. Some clones in this sample may be carry-over from other donors' samples. The CDR3 runs from the conserved cysteine through the conserved F or W. A D gene is named only where the DNA matches it firmly. Clone size is stated in some rows and not others, as once, few, many or a class when expanded.

j_call	d_call	clone_size	v_call	cdr3_aa	cdr3_nt
TRBJ2-2	NA	NA	TRBV2	CASSLQTWSSLFF	TGTGCCAGCAGTCTGCAGACGTGGAGCTCTCTGTTTTTT
TRBJ2-7	NA	NA	TRBV5-1	CASRFQGMGYEQYF	TGCGCCAGCAGATTTCAGGGTATGGGATACGAGCAGTACTTC
TRBJ2-1	NA	NA	TRBV10-3	CAISESRGGNEQFF	TGTGCCATCAGTGAGTCCCGAGGGGGGAATGAGCAGTTCTTC
TRBJ1-1	NA	NA	TRBV27	CASSAQGWDTEAFF	TGTGCCAGCAGTGCACAGGGATGGGACACTGAAGCTTTCTTT
TRBJ1-1	NA	NA	TRBV11-1	CASSSARLEAFF	TGTGCCAGCAGCTCCGCTCGCCTTGAAGCTTTCTTT
TRBJ1-6	NA	NA	TRBV2	CASRAGPLHF	TGTGCCAGCAGAGCGGGACCCCTCCACTTT
TRBJ1-1	NA	few	TRBV18	CASSPPSAAEAFF	TGTGCCAGCTCACCACCGTCGGCGGCCGAGGCTTTCTTT
TRBJ2-5	TRBD2	NA	TRBV6-1	CASRDRLAGQETQYF	TGTGCCAGCAGGGACCGACTAGCGGGGCAAGAGACCCAGTACTTC
TRBJ1-1	NA	NA	TRBV4-3	CASSQERGWTEAFF	TGCGCCAGCAGCCAAGAACGGGGATGGACTGAAGCTTTCTTT
TRBJ1-1	NA	NA	TRBV30	CAWEAQGVTEAFF	TGTGCCTGGGAAGCGCAGGGAGTCACTGAAGCTTTCTTT
TRBJ2-1	TRBD2	NA	TRBV4-3	CASSQQAGAYNEQFF	TGCGCCAGCAGCCAGCAAGCGGGAGCGTACAATGAGCAGTTCTTC
TRBJ2-3	NA	NA	TRBV4-3	CASSQHPDGPSTDTQYF	TGCGCCAGCAGCCAACACCCGGACGGGCCTAGCACAGATACGCAGTATTTT
TRBJ2-5	TRBD1	NA	TRBV6-5	CASSPSGTAPETQYF	TGTGCCAGCAGCCCATCCGGGACAGCCCCAGAGACCCAGTACTTC
TRBJ2-1	NA	once	TRBV7-8	CASSRHWGLEVDNEQFF	TGTGCCAGCAGCCGGCACTGGGGGCTAGAGGTCGACAATGAGCAGTTCTTC
TRBJ1-2	NA	NA	TRBV30	CACPQGEGYTF	TGTGCCTGCCCCCAGGGAGAGGGCTACACCTTC